This T cell receptor (beta chain) was retrieved from a study of human T cells and chemical hapten exposure. Individual cDNA molecules had unique molecular identifiers attached to them by the library. TCRdb passed the RACE reads through MiXCR, listing each CDR3 protein once. The data hold about 200,000 distinct CDR3 sequences, with about 25% observed a single time. Time point of the sample: patch test 3, about 24 weeks after DPC sensitization. The treatment here: therapeutic diphenylcyclopropenone sensitization with weekly scalp DPC. This CDR3 spans 18 amino acids. Losses at the gene ends were 6 bases for V and 1 base for J; bases not matched to a gene: 14. The V gene's germline CDR1 is ENHRY and CDR2 SYGVKD.

This chain connects TRBV10-3 to TRBJ2-3, with 9 nucleotides matching TRBD1. The specimen was whole blood, collected in connection with sensitization to the hapten diphenylcyclopropenone (DPC). This clonotype originated in a woman in her thirties or forties with alopecia areata. Some clones in this sample may be carry-over from other donors' samples. The CDR3 nucleotides are TGTGCCATCAGAAAAGGGACAGGGTGGAGCTTCGGCACAGATACGCAGTATTTT. Amino acid sequence: CAIRKGTGWSFGTDTQYF.